This T cell receptor beta chain was profiled in a study of T cell responses to AZD1222 COVID-19 vaccine. Assay: immunoSEQ multiplex PCR; the TCRdb copy retains only in-frame clones and omits some. Found here are approximately 180,000 clones, approximately 92% of them singletons; the top ten hold roughly 10%. General study findings and limits: Donors were mostly white British, more females; clonal diversity possibly underestimated.

With respect to this clone: Its target is unknown. Other DNA sequences in the same sample also yield this CDR3.

The CDR3 length is 14 residues. The V and J ends lost 1 base and 5 bases, in that order; junction bases with no gene match: 4. The V gene's germline CDR1 is SGHTA and CDR2 FQGNSA. This TCR came from an adult in good health. V usage is TRBV7-2 and J usage is TRBJ1-2; 7 positions agree with TRBD1. The starting material was peripheral blood, obtained on day 0 of AZD1222 vaccination. The CDR3 bases are TGTGCCAGCAGCTTAGGTGGGACAGATTATGGCTACACCTTC. Protein: CASSLGGTDYGYTF.